One T cell receptor (beta chain) is described in this entry. The antigen is undetermined. This CDR3 region has 15 residues. CDR1 LGHNA and CDR2 YSLEER come from the germline V gene. Trimming pared 1 base from V and 7 bases from J, leaving 17 bases between. These data originate in a study of blood T cells in healthy people across ages. General observations from the study: As age increased, TCR beta diversity per million T cells fell in a roughly linear fashion.

Together with a sample-barcoded 5' primer, a J-beta primer mix was included in a second PCR lasting about 7 to 11 cycles. One entry per CDR3 protein results from TCRdb running MiXCR on the 5' RACE reads. In the table there are 1.5 million to 2 million distinct CDR3 sequences, roughly 49% of which are singletons. The sample taken for sequencing was blood. The chain links TRBV4-3 to TRBJ2-7, with D unresolved. This TCR came from a woman aged 35 to 49 in good health. For the CDR3, the DNA is TGCGCCAGCAGCCAAGGACTTGAACACTACAATGAGCAGTACTTC. It specifies CASSQGLEHYNEQYF.